The present T cell receptor beta chain was sequenced within a study of metastatic and nonmetastatic thyroid tumors. Study summary: Repertoire data that came from the blood and tumor or nodule tissue of malignant and benign thyroid patients were compared. Study conclusions and caveats: Malignant tumors reportedly showed significantly higher TCR beta diversity than benign nodules in both blood and tumor.

Until they underwent thyroid surgery, no patient had received any treatment. This clone occurred many times. Its specificity is unknown. Authors' data handling: Building a distant-metastasis classifier for papillary thyroid cancer drew on CDR3 differences across clinicopathological groups. TCRdb reprocessed the PCR reads using MiXCR. None of the V and J calls come from the authors' own analysis; TCRdb made them. The sample yields 30,000 to 50,000 clones, around 18% seen once. This CDR3 has 14 residues. CDR1 is DFQATT, CDR2 SNEGSKA, per germline (reference sequence). Trimming cost V 1 base and J 4 bases, with 14 bases left between them.

The chain couples TRBV20-1 to TRBJ2-7; D tentatively reads TRBD1 or TRBD2 (6 bases each). This TCR was recovered from a female donor with papillary thyroid cancer or a benign thyroid nodule (not recorded which). Some clones in this sample may be carry-over from other donors' samples. Material: tumor tissue. The CDR3 nucleotides read TGCAGTGCTAGAGGTGAGGGGGGCCCATACGAGCAGTACTTC. As protein: CSARGEGGPYEQYF.